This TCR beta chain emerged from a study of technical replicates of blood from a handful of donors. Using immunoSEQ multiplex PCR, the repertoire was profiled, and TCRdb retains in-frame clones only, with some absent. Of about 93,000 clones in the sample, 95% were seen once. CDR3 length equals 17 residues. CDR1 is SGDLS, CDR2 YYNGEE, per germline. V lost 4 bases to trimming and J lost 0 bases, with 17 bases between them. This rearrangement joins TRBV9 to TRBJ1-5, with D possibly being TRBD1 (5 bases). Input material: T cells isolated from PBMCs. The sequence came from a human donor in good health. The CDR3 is CASSPGGASYSNQPQHF. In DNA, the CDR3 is TGTGCCAGCAGCCCCGGAGGGGCCTCATATAGCAATCAGCCCCAGCATTTT.